The T cell receptor (beta chain) under discussion was sequenced for a study of cytomegalovirus exposure and HLA in healthy donors. In the study overall: Unique TCRs numbering approximately 81 million, obtained from HLA-typed donors, made up an early data release. Of the donors genotyped, several hundred in all, about 80% fell in the Caucasian-associated ancestry cluster.

This CDR3 comprises 15 residues. In germline, CDR1 is LNHDA, CDR2 SQIVND (reference sequence). After removal of 7 bases from V and 1 base from J, the junction contained 5 bases not matched to a gene. Points on this clone: Its antigen is not identified.

PCR involved 60 Vbeta and 13 Jbeta primers. Produced via immunoSEQ multiplex PCR; TCRdb's table is partial and in-frame only. This sample has 150,000 or so clones, with over 75% found just once. Study results and caveats: Most TCR sequences were uncommon, yet certain public TCRs appeared in many donors.

The material sequenced was PBMCs. This sequence was found in a man aged 50-59 years in good health and CMV-seronegative. This chain uses TRBV19 with TRBJ2-2; 8 bases are a match to TRBD1. The CDR3 DNA follows: TGTGCCAGTAACCGCGGACAGGGGAACACCGGGGAGCTGTTTTTT. Amino acids: CASNRGQGNTGELFF.